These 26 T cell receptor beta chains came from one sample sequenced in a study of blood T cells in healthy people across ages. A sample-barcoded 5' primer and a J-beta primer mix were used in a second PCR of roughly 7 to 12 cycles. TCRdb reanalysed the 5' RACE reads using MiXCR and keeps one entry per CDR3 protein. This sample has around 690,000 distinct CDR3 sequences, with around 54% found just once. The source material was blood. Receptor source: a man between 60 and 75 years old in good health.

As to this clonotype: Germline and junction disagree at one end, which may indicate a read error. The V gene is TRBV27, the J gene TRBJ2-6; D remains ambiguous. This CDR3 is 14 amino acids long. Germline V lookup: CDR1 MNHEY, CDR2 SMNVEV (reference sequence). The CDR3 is CTSSPLAGANVLTF. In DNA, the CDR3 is TGTACCAGCAGTCCGCTAGCTGGGGCCAACGTCCTGACTTTC.

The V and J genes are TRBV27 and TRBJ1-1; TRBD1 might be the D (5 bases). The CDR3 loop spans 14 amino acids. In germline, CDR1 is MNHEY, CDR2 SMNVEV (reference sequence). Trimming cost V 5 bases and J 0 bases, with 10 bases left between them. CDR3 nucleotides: TGTGCCAGCAGTCCACAGGCGTTGAACACTGAAGCTTTCTTT. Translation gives CASSPQALNTEAFF.

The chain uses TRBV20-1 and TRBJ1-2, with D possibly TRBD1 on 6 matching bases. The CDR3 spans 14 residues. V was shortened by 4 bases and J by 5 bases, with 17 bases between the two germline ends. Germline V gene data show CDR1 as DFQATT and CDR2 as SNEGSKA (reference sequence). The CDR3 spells CSAKNRDTGYGYTF. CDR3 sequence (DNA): TGCAGTGCTAAAAACAGGGATACTGGGTATGGCTACACCTTC.

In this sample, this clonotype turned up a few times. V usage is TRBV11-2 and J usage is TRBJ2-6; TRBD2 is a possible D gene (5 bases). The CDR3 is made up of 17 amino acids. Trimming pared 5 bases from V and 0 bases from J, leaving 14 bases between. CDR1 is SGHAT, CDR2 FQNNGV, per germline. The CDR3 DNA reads TGTGCCAGCAGCGGTCCGGGGTTCTTCTCTGGGGCCAACGTCCTGACTTTC. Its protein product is CASSGPGFFSGANVLTF.

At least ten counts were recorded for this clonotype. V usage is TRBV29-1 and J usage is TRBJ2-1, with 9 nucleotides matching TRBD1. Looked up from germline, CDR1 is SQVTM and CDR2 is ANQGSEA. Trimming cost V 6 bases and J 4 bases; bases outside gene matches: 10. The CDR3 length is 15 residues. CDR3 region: CSVDPTGGGYNEQFF. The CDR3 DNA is TGCAGCGTCGACCCGACAGGGGGGGGATACAATGAGCAGTTCTTC.

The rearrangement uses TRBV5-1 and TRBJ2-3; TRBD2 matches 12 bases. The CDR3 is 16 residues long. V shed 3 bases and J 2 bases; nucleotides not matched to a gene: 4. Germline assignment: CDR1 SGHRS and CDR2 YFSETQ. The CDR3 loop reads CASSSTSGGNTDTQYF. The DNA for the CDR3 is TGCGCCAGCAGCTCCACTAGCGGGGGGAACACAGATACGCAGTATTTT.

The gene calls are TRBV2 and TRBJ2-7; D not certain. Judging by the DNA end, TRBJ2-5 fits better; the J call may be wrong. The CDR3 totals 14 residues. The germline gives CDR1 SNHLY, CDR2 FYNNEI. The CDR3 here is CASRESSLGETQYF. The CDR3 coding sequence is TGTGCCAGCAGGGAATCGTCCTTAGGAGAGACCCAGTACTTC.

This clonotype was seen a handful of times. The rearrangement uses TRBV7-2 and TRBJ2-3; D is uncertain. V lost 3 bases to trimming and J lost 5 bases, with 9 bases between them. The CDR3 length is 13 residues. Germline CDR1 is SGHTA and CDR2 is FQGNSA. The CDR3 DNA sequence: TGTGCCAGCAGCTTCTCAACGGGAGATACGCAGTATTTT. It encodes CASSFSTGDTQYF.

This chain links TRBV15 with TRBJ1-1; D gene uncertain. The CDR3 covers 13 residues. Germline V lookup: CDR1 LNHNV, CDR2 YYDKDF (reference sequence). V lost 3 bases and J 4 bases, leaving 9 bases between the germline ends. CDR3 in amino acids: CATSRGLRTEAFF. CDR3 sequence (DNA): TGTGCCACCAGCAGGGGCTTACGCACTGAAGCTTTCTTT.

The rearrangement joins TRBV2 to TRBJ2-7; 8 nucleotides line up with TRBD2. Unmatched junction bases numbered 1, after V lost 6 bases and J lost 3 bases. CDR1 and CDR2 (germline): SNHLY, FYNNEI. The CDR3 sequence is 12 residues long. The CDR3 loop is CASRSGGYEQYF. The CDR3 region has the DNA TGTGCCAGCAGGAGCGGGGGCTACGAGCAGTACTTC.

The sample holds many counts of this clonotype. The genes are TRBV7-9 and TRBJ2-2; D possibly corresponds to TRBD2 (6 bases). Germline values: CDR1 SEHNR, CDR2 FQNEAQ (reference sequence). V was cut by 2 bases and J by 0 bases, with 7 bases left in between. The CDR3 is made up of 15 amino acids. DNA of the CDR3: TGTGCCAGCAGCTTAACTAGCCCGAACACCGGGGAGCTGTTTTTT. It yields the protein CASSLTSPNTGELFF.

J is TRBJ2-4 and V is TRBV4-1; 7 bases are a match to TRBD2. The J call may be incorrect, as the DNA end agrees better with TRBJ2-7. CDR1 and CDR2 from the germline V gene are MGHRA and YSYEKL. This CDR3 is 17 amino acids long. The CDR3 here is CASSQKDAPGLAYEQYF. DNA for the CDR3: TGCGCCAGCAGCCAAAAAGATGCCCCCGGACTAGCCTACGAGCAGTACTTC.

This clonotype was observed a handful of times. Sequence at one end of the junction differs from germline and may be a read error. The CDR3 reads CASTERTGEQETQYF. The CDR3 DNA reads TGTGCCAGCACTGAACGGACAGGGGAACAAGAGACCCAGTACTTC. The chain joins TRBV6-1 to TRBJ2-5, with TRBD1 matching over 9 bases. The germline V gene has CDR1 MNHNS and CDR2 SASEGT. The CDR3 loop spans 15 amino acids.

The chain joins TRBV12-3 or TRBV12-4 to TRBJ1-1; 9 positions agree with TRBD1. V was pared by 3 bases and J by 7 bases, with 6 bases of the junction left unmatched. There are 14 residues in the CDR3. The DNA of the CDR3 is TGTGCCAGCAGTTTGGACAGGGGTTCAGTTGAAGCTTTCTTT. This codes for CASSLDRGSVEAFF.

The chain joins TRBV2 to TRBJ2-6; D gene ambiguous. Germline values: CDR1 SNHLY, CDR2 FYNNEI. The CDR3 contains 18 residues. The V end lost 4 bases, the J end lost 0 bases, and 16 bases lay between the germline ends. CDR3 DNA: TGTGCCAGCAGTGGAGTAAGGCAGCCAGGCTCTGGGGCCAACGTCCTGACTTTC. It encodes CASSGVRQPGSGANVLTF.

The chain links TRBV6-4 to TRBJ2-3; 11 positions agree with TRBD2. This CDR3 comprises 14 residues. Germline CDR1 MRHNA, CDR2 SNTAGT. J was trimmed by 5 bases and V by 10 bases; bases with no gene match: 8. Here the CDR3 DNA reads TGTGCCACCCGTCTAGCGGGGGGTGAAGATACGCAGTATTTT. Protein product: CATRLAGGEDTQYF.

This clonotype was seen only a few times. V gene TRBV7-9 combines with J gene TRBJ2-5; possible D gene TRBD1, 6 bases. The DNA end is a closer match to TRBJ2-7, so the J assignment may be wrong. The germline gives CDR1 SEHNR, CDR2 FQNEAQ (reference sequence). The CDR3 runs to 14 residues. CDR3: CASSQQGLVNEQYF. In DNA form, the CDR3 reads TGTGCCAGCAGCCAACAGGGTCTTGTGAACGAGCAGTACTTC.

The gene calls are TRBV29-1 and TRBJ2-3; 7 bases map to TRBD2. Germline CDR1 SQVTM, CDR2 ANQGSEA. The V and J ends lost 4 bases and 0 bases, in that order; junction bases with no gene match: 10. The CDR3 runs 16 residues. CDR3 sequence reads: CSVVRASGSSTDTQYF. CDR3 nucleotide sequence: TGCAGCGTTGTTCGGGCTAGCGGATCTAGCACAGATACGCAGTATTTT.

The CDR3 region is CAIGTGVGDTQYF. DNA of the CDR3: TGTGCCATCGGGACAGGGGTGGGAGATACGCAGTATTTT. The V call is TRBV10-3, the J call TRBJ2-3; TRBD1 aligns across 10 bases. Trimming cost V 8 bases and J 5 bases; bases outside gene matches: 4. This CDR3 contains 13 residues. The germline V gene has CDR1 ENHRY and CDR2 SYGVKD.

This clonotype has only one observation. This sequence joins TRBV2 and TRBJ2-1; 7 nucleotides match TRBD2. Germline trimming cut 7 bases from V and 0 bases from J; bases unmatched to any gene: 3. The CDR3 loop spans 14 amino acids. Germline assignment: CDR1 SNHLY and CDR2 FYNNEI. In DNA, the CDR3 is TGTGCCAGCATGCGGGGGAGCTCCTACAATGAGCAGTTCTTC. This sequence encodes CASMRGSSYNEQFF.

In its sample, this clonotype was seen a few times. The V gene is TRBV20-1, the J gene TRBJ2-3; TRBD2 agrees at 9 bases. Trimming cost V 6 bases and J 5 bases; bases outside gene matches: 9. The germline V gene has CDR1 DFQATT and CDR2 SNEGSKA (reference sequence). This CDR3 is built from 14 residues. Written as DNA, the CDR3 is TGCAGTGCCCTGCGCGGGGGGGCGAAAGATACGCAGTATTTT. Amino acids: CSALRGGAKDTQYF.

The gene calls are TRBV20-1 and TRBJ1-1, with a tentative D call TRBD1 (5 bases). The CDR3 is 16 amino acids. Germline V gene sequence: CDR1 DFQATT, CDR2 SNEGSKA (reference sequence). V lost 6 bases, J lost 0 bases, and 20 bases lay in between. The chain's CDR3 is CSAPSPRQGLNTEAFF. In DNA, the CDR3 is TGCAGTGCCCCTTCTCCAAGGCAGGGCCTGAACACTGAAGCTTTCTTT.

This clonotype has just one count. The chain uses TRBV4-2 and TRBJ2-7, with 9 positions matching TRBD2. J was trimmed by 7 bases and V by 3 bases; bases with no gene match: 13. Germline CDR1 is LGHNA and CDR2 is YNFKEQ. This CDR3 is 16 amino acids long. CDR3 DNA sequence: TGTGCCAGCAGCCACGCTTTGCGGGGGGGCCTTAATGAGCAGTACTTC. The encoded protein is CASSHALRGGLNEQYF.

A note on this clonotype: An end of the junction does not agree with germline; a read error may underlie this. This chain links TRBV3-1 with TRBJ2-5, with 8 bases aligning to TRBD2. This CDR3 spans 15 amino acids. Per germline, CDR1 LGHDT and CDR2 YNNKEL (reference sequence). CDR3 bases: TGTGCCAGCAGCCGCGCCCGGACTAGCCAAGGGACCCAGTACTTC. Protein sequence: CASSRARTSQGTQYF.

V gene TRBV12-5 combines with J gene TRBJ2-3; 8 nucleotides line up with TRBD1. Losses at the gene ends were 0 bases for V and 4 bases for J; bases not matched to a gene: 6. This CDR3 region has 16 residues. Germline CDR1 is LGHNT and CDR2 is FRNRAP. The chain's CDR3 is CASGLVLTGVADTQYF. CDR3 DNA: TGTGCTAGTGGTTTGGTACTGACAGGGGTGGCAGATACGCAGTATTTT.

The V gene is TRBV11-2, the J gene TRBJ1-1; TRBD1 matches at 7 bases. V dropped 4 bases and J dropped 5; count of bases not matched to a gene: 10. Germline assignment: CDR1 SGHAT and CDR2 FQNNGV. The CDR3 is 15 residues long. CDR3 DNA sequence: TGTGCCAGCAGCTCCGGAGGGGGCCCTGGGACTGAAGCTTTCTTT. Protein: CASSSGGGPGTEAFF.